The 23 T cell receptor beta chains in this list originate from one sample, sequenced in a study of T cell repertoires in cytomegalovirus infection. TCRdb called the reads again in MiXCR, with one record for every CDR3 protein. The profile shows under 500,000 distinct CDR3 sequences, 40% to 50% of them singletons. These receptors are not linked to any known antigen. The sequencing here drew on cultured PBMCs, taken from culture after CMV antigen stimulation. The receptor set was obtained from a human donor in good health (CMV status not recorded). Some clones in this sample may be carry-over from other donors' samples.

This rearrangement joins TRBV19 to TRBJ2-2; D is possibly TRBD1 (6 bases). V was shortened by 10 bases and J by 2 bases, with 11 bases between the two germline ends. The CDR3 has 13 residues. Germline V gene data show CDR1 as LNHDA and CDR2 as SQIVND (reference sequence). The DNA of the CDR3 is TGTGCCACCCAACAGGGTAACACCGGGGAGCTGTTTTTT. Amino acid sequence: CATQQGNTGELFF.

This clonotype was seen once. V and J are TRBV12-3 or TRBV12-4 and TRBJ2-2; D remains unclear. Trimming took 2 bases from V and 0 from J, leaving 7 bases between them. The CDR3 spans 15 residues. CDR3 nucleotides: TGTGCCAGCAGTTTAAAACTCGCGAACACCGGGGAGCTGTTTTTT. Protein: CASSLKLANTGELFF.

In this sample, this clonotype turned up a few times. The chain joins TRBV7-2 to TRBJ1-1, with TRBD1 identical over 8 bases. Trimming at V came to 6 bases and at J to 5 bases, leaving 14 bases not matched to a gene. This CDR3 spans 16 amino acids. Germline values: CDR1 SGHTA, CDR2 FQGNSA. CDR3 nucleotide sequence: TGTGCCAGCAGACGGGACAGGCGGCAGCCGAGAACTGAAGCTTTCTTT. It translates to CASRRDRRQPRTEAFF.

CDR3 residues: CASSRTGRWGTEAFF. The CDR3 DNA reads as TGTGCCAGCAGCCGGACGGGGAGGTGGGGCACTGAAGCTTTCTTT. The rearrangement links TRBV5-8 to TRBJ1-1; no definite D call. Trimming removed 4 bases from V and 4 bases from J, with 17 bases in between. Germline V gives CDR1 SGHTS, CDR2 YDEGEE. The CDR3 extends over 15 amino acids. Based on the CDR3 plus reference TRBV5-8 and TRBJ1-1, the full variable domain is EAGVTQSPTHLIKTRGQQATLRCSPISGHTSVYWYQQALGLGLQFLLWYDEGEERNRGNFPPRFSGRQFPNYSSELNVNALELEDSALYLCASSRTGRWGTEAFFGQGTRLTVV.

This chain joins TRBV7-2 and TRBJ2-3; 9 nucleotides agree with TRBD2. V gave up 5 bases and J gave up 5 bases; unmatched junction bases: 5. The CDR3 sequence is 14 residues long. From germline, CDR1 is SGHTA and CDR2 FQGNSA. CDR3 coding DNA: TGTGCCAGCAGCCCCCTTAGCGGGGGAGATACGCAGTATTTT. As protein: CASSPLSGGDTQYF. Together with reference TRBV7-2 and TRBJ2-3, the CDR3 gives the full variable domain: GAGVSQSPSNKVTEKGKDVELRCDPISGHTALYWYRQSLGQGLEFLIYFQGNSAPDKSGLPSDRFSAERTGGSVSTLTIQRTQQEDSAVYLCASSPLSGGDTQYFGPGTRLTVL.

J is TRBJ1-3 and V is TRBV5-4, with 10 bases matching TRBD1. This CDR3 spans 17 amino acids. From germline, CDR1 is SGHNT and CDR2 YYREEE (reference sequence). V was clipped by 4 bases and J by 4 bases; unmatched bases: 11. DNA of the CDR3: TGTGCCAGCAGCAGCGGACAGGGGGGTTTCGCCGGAAACACCATATATTTT. Its translation: CASSSGQGGFAGNTIYF.

This clonotype was observed many times. The chain links TRBV7-2 to TRBJ2-3; 14 nucleotides agree with TRBD2. This CDR3 has 19 amino acids. The V segment lost 2 bases and the J segment 5 bases; nucleotides outside the gene matches: 12. Germline V gene data show CDR1 as SGHTA and CDR2 as FQGNSA. The CDR3 region is CASSLFGGLAGDRVDTQYF. The CDR3 DNA is TGTGCCAGCAGCTTATTCGGGGGACTAGCGGGAGATCGGGTAGATACGCAGTATTTT.

This clonotype was seen a handful of times. This chain links TRBV19 with TRBJ2-3; no clear D. Germline loops: CDR1 LNHDA, CDR2 SQIVND (reference sequence). Trimming left V 5 bases short and J 0 bases short, with 6 bases between. The CDR3 runs 13 residues. CDR3 region: CASSEDSTDTQYF. The CDR3 DNA reads as TGTGCCAGTAGTGAGGACAGCACAGATACGCAGTATTTT.

The rearrangement uses TRBV15 and TRBJ2-2; 7 nucleotides match TRBD1. Germline loops: CDR1 LNHNV, CDR2 YYDKDF (reference sequence). V dropped 4 bases and J dropped 3; count of bases not matched to a gene: 14. The CDR3 runs 18 residues. Here the CDR3 reads CATSTTLLDREDTGELFF. In DNA form, the CDR3 reads TGTGCCACCAGCACCACCCTTCTAGACAGGGAAGACACCGGGGAGCTGTTTTTT.

CDR3 DNA: TGCAGTGCTAGAGATGAATTTGCCATGAACACTGAAGCTTTCTTT. As protein: CSARDEFAMNTEAFF. The rearrangement uses TRBV20-1 and TRBJ1-1, with D unclear. The V gene lost 0 bases and the J gene lost 0 bases, with 11 bases spanning the gap. CDR3 length equals 15 residues. CDR1 is DFQATT and CDR2 is SNEGSKA in the germline V gene (reference sequence).

The rearrangement uses TRBV6-1 and TRBJ1-6, with D tentatively TRBD1 (6 bases). Trimming pared 6 bases from V and 7 bases from J, leaving 22 bases between. The germline V gene encodes CDR1 MNHNS and CDR2 SASEGT. The CDR3 is made up of 17 amino acids. The CDR3 loop reads CASSRPAGAGMNSPLHF. The CDR3 region has the DNA TGTGCCAGCAGCCGCCCCGCAGGGGCTGGGATGAATTCACCCCTCCACTTT.

The J gene is TRBJ1-2, the V gene TRBV6-2 or TRBV6-3; D possibly corresponds to TRBD1 (6 bases). The germline V and J ends were trimmed by 5 bases and 2 bases, with 9 bases remaining between them. CDR3 size: 13 residues. Germline CDR1 MNHEY, CDR2 SVGEGT. As DNA, the CDR3 is TGTGCCAGCAGTCAGGGGATCAACTATGGCTACACCTTC. Protein product: CASSQGINYGYTF.

V and J are TRBV20-1 and TRBJ1-1; D gene ambiguous. The CDR3 is 14 amino acids. Trimming stripped 6 bases from V and 0 bases from J, with 14 bases between. The V gene's germline CDR1 is DFQATT and CDR2 SNEGSKA (reference sequence). In DNA, the CDR3 is TGCAGTGCCCCCTCGACCCCCCTGAACACTGAAGCTTTCTTT. This codes for CSAPSTPLNTEAFF.

This clonotype was observed a few times. The chain uses TRBV12-3 or TRBV12-4 and TRBJ2-5; tentatively, D is TRBD2 (7 bases). The V gene lost 6 bases and the J gene lost 2 bases, with 13 bases spanning the gap. The CDR3 sequence is 14 residues long. The CDR3 is CASSWGGQQETQYF. The DNA of the CDR3 is TGTGCCAGCAGCTGGGGGGGCCAACAAGAGACCCAGTACTTC.

This clonotype was found many times. The rearrangement joins TRBV7-2 to TRBJ2-5, with 8 bases matching TRBD2. This CDR3 region has 15 residues. Germline CDR1 is SGHTA and CDR2 is FQGNSA. J gave up 5 bases and V 1 base, and 6 bases lay outside the gene matches. This chain's CDR3 is CASSLVRRGDETQYF. The CDR3 DNA sequence: TGTGCCAGCAGCTTAGTTCGGCGGGGGGACGAGACCCAGTACTTC.

This clonotype has a handful of counts. The chain recombines TRBV10-3 with TRBJ2-7; a weak D match, TRBD1 (7 bases). This CDR3 contains 14 residues. Per the germline V gene, CDR1 is ENHRY and CDR2 is SYGVKD. Trimming removed 9 bases at V and 6 bases at J, with 21 bases between. CDR3: CAISRRGDEGEQYF. The CDR3 bases are TGTGCCATAAGCCGCAGGGGGGACGAGGGCGAGCAGTACTTC.

This clonotype has only a few counts. Germline and junction disagree at one end, which may indicate a read error. This chain uses TRBV7-2 with TRBJ1-2; 7 positions match TRBD1. The V gene's germline CDR1 is SGHTA and CDR2 FQGNSA. The CDR3 extends over 11 amino acids. The CDR3 here is CASSADRLLFF. As DNA, the CDR3 is TGTGCCAGCAGCGCGGACAGGTTGTTATTCTTC.

The genes are TRBV5-4 and TRBJ1-6; possible D gene TRBD1, 5 bases. The CDR3 totals 15 residues. Germline V gene sequence: CDR1 SGHNT, CDR2 YYREEE (reference sequence). V gave up 0 bases and J gave up 3 bases, with 7 bases separating them. The CDR3 is CASSLGTGYNSPLHF. CDR3 in DNA: TGTGCCAGCAGCTTGGGAACAGGCTATAATTCACCCCTCCACTTT.

This clonotype was counted a few times. The rearrangement links TRBV12-3 or TRBV12-4 to TRBJ2-7; D remains ambiguous. This CDR3 has 15 amino acids. With 6 bases removed from V and 6 bases from J, the gap between germline ends came to 21 bases. The CDR3 region has the DNA TGTGCCAGCAGCCTGACCCTACCTGTCTACGGCGAGCAGTACTTC. This gives the protein CASSLTLPVYGEQYF.

This clonotype was observed a handful of times. CDR3 residues: CASSRRGRLSTDTQYF. Written as DNA, the CDR3 is TGTGCCAGCAGTCGGCGAGGAAGGCTGAGCACAGATACGCAGTATTTT. The chain employs TRBV11-2 and TRBJ2-3; no reliable D call. This CDR3 comprises 16 residues. Trimming left V 6 bases short and J 0 bases short, with 16 bases between. Germline CDR1 and CDR2: SGHAT and FQNNGV.

The rearrangement uses TRBV27 and TRBJ2-1; D is possibly TRBD1 or TRBD2 (5 bases each). Trimming shortened V by 6 bases and J by 3 bases, and 21 bases separated the two germline ends. CDR1 is MNHEY, CDR2 SMNVEV, per germline (reference sequence). The CDR3 consists of 17 residues. Here the CDR3 reads CASRRKPRDVYYNEQFF. The CDR3 DNA reads TGTGCCAGCAGAAGAAAGCCCAGGGACGTCTACTACAATGAGCAGTTCTTC.

The chain links TRBV6-2 or TRBV6-3 to TRBJ2-1; 10 nucleotides agree with TRBD2. From germline, CDR1 is MNHEY and CDR2 SVGEGT. CDR3 length equals 15 residues. V lost 5 bases to trimming and J lost 8 bases; unmatched junction nucleotides: 9. The CDR3 sequence is CASSRVLAGVHEQFF. The CDR3 DNA sequence: TGTGCCAGCAGTAGGGTGCTAGCGGGAGTCCATGAGCAGTTCTTC.

This clonotype came up a few times. The V and J genes are TRBV7-2 and TRBJ2-7; 10 bases map to TRBD2. V shed 5 bases, J shed 1 base, and the junction held 5 bases outside the gene matches. This CDR3 contains 15 residues. Germline V gives CDR1 SGHTA, CDR2 FQGNSA. The chain's CDR3 is CASSTSGIGSYEQYF. The CDR3 nucleotides are TGTGCCAGCAGCACTAGCGGGATAGGTTCCTACGAGCAGTACTTC.